The 10 T cell receptor beta chains below all came from one sample that was sequenced in a study of blood T cell repertoires in COVID-19. The table came from immunoSEQ multiplex PCR; TCRdb's copy has only in-frame clones and leaves some out. The data show some 120,000 clones, about four fifths seen once. Material for sequencing was peripheral blood. These receptor sequences come from a man of 80 years or more with acute or convalescent COVID-19.

The chain joins TRBV10-3 to TRBJ1-6; 7 nucleotides line up with TRBD1. The junction had 12 bases not matched to a gene; V was cut back by 10 bases and J by 0 bases. Germline loops: CDR1 ENHRY, CDR2 SYGVKD. The CDR3 totals 17 residues. The CDR3 DNA reads as TGTGCCACCAATTCACCGACAGGGAGCTCCTATAATTCACCCCTCCACTTT. Protein sequence: CATNSPTGSSYNSPLHF.

This sequence joins TRBV2 and TRBJ1-2; 8 bases map to TRBD1. This CDR3 spans 16 amino acids. Germline loops: CDR1 SNHLY, CDR2 FYNNEI. The V segment lost 6 bases and the J segment 2 bases; nucleotides outside the gene matches: 11. CDR3 region: CASSRTDRGQNYGYTF. The CDR3 bases are TGTGCCAGCAGCCGGACCGACAGGGGCCAAAACTATGGCTACACCTTC. The variable domain in full, with the rest retrieved from reference TRBV2 and TRBJ1-2, is EPEVTQTPSHQVTQMGQEVILRCVPISNHLYFYWYRQILGQKVEFLVSFYNNEISEKSEIFDDQFSVERPDGSNFTLKIRSTKLEDSAMYFCASSRTDRGQNYGYTFGSGTRLTVV.

The genes are TRBV6-2 or TRBV6-3 and TRBJ1-6, with 8 positions matching TRBD1. CDR3 size: 21 residues. V shed 6 bases, J shed 4 bases, and the junction held 23 bases outside the gene matches. CDR1 and CDR2 (germline): MNHEY, SVGEGT. Here the CDR3 reads CASSPPGTGRIANLYNSPLHF. CDR3 DNA: TGTGCCAGCAGCCCACCCGGGACAGGAAGAATCGCTAACCTTTATAATTCACCCCTCCACTTT.

This clone appeared once. The chain recombines TRBV5-1 with TRBJ1-1, with D perhaps TRBD1 (5 bases). The CDR3 is 14 amino acids. In germline, CDR1 is SGHRS, CDR2 YFSETQ. V was shortened by 4 bases and J by 2 bases, with 12 bases between the two germline ends. The CDR3 DNA is TGCGCCAGCAGCCCCCAGACAGTTAACACTGAAGCTTTCTTT. Translating it yields CASSPQTVNTEAFF.

The chain carries TRBV2 and TRBJ1-3; no clear D. The germline V and J ends were trimmed by 7 bases and 2 bases, with 12 bases remaining between them. Germline V gives CDR1 SNHLY, CDR2 FYNNEI. This CDR3 spans 14 amino acids. The CDR3 reads CASNLERPGNTIYF. In DNA, the CDR3 is TGTGCCAGCAACCTGGAGCGCCCTGGAAACACCATATATTTT.

The chain is built from TRBV7-2 and TRBJ2-3; no definite D call. Per germline, CDR1 SGHTA and CDR2 FQGNSA. Trimming removed 2 bases at V and 5 bases at J, with 8 bases between. CDR3 length: 13 residues. For the CDR3, the DNA is TGTGCCAGCAGCTTAAATGGCGGAGATACGCAGTATTTT. Residues: CASSLNGGDTQYF.

V is TRBV11-1 and J is TRBJ2-5; 11 bases agree with TRBD1. Unmatched junction bases numbered 7, after V lost 5 bases and J lost 5 bases. Germline V gives CDR1 SGHAT, CDR2 FQDESV (reference sequence). CDR3 length: 15 amino acids. The CDR3 spells CASSPGWTGGETQYF. For the CDR3, the DNA is TGTGCCAGCAGCCCAGGATGGACAGGGGGCGAGACCCAGTACTTC.

The rearrangement joins TRBV6-5 to TRBJ2-7, with 9 positions matching TRBD1. Germline V CDR1 and CDR2: MNHEY, SVGAGI. J gave up 5 bases and V 6 bases, and 5 bases lay outside the gene matches. The CDR3 spans 13 residues. CDR3 in amino acids: CASRKTGGNEQYF. The DNA of the CDR3 is TGTGCCAGCAGGAAGACAGGGGGAAACGAGCAGTACTTC.

The gene calls are TRBV2 and TRBJ2-1; D unclear. The CDR3 is made up of 14 amino acids. V lost 4 bases to trimming and J lost 0 bases, with 7 bases between them. CDR1 is SNHLY and CDR2 is FYNNEI in the germline V gene. DNA for the CDR3: TGTGCCAGCAGTGTACAGAGCTCCTACAATGAGCAGTTCTTC. This encodes CASSVQSSYNEQFF.

V and J are TRBV6-5 and TRBJ1-1, with D perhaps matching TRBD1 (5 bases). This CDR3 is built from 14 residues. V was trimmed by 3 bases and J by 3 bases, leaving 11 bases between them. CDR1 and CDR2 from the germline V gene are MNHEY and SVGAGI. The CDR3 region has the DNA TGTGCCAGCAGTTATAAGGGGTGGGACACTGAAGCTTTCTTT. Protein product: CASSYKGWDTEAFF.